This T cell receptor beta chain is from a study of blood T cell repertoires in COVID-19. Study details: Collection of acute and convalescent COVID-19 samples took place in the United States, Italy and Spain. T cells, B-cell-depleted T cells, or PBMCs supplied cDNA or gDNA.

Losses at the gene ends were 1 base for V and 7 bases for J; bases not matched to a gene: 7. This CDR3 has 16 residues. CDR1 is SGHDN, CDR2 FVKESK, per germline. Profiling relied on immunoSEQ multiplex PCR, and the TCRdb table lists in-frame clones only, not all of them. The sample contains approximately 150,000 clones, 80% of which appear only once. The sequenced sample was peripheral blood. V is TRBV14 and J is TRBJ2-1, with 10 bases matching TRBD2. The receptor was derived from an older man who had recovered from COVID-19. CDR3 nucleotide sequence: TGTGCCAGCAGCCAAGTCAGCGGGAGGGTTGGGAATGAGCAGTTCTTC. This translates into CASSQVSGRVGNEQFF.